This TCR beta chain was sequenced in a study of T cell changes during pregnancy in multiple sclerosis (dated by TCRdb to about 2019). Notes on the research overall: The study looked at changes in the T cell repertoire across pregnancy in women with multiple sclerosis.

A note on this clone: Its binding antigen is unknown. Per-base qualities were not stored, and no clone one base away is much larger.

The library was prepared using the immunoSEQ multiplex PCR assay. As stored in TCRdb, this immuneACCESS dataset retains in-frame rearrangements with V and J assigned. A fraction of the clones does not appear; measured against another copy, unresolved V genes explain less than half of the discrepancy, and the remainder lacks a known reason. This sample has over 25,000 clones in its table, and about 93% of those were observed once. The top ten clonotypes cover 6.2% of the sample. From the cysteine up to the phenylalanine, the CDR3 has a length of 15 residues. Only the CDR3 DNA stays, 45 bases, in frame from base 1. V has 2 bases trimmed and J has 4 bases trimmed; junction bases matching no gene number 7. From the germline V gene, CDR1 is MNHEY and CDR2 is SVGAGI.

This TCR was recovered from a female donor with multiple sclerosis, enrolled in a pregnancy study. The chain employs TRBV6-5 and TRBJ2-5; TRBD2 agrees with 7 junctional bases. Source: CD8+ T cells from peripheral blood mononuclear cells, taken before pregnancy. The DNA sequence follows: TGTGCCAGCAGTTACGCGCTAGCGGCCCGAGAGACCCAGTACTTC. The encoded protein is CASSYALAARETQYF.